This T cell receptor (beta chain) emerged from a study of PD-1 blockade in classical Hodgkin lymphoma. Findings and limits, study-wide: For complete responders, baseline diversity was comparable to that of newly diagnosed patients.

This clone was counted a few times. Its cognate antigen is unknown. CDR1 SGDLS and CDR2 YYNGEE come from the germline V gene. The CDR3 length is 15 residues. Trimming pared 3 bases from V and 2 bases from J, leaving 13 bases between. Using immunoSEQ multiplex PCR, the repertoire was profiled, and TCRdb retains in-frame clones only, with some absent. The sample lists 95,000 or so clones, 65% to 85% occurring once. Relapses following autologous stem cell transplantation were seen in all patients, with brentuximab vedotin exposure varying. The chain employs TRBV9 and TRBJ2-3; D perhaps matches TRBD2 (6 bases). This clonotype was obtained from a human donor with classical Hodgkin lymphoma. Sequences were derived from peripheral blood mononuclear cells (PBMCs), sampled at baseline. The chain's CDR3 is CASSGTSWATDTQYF. CDR3 sequence (DNA): TGTGCCAGCAGCGGAACTAGCTGGGCCACAGATACGCAGTATTTT.